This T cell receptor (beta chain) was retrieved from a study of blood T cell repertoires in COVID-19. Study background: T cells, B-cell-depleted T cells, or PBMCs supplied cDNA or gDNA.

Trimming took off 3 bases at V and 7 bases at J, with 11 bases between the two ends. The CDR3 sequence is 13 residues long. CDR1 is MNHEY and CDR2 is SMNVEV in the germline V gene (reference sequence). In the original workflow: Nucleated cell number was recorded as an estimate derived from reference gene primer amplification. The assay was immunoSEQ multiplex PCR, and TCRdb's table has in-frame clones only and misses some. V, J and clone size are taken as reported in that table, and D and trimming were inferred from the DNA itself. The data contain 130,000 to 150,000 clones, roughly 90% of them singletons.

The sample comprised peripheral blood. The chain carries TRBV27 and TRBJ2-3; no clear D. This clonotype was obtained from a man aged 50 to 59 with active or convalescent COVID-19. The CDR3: CASSFAAKNTQYF. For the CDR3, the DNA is TGTGCCAGCAGTTTCGCGGCAAAGAATACGCAGTATTTT.